This T cell receptor beta chain was found in a study of blood T cell repertoires in COVID-19 (TCRdb year 2020). The study in broad terms: Collaborator samples came from the United States, Italy and Spain and covered acute and convalescent phases of COVID-19. The prospective study material was composed of cDNA or gDNA derived from T cells, B-cell-depleted T cells, or PBMCs. The repertoires were made available in a free public database intended to serve as a resource for research on the immune response to SARS-CoV-2. The sample metadata nearly always contained a de-identified subject ID, COVID-19 status, age in years and sex. Samples came from the ongoing ImmuneRACE study (first 160 participants) plus 1,254 subjects from 6 global collaborators. HLA class I and class II types, where available, came from metadata supplied by the sample provider rather than from assay-based typing. Subjects who had been exposed to COVID-19, were actively infected with it, or had recovered from it provided the deeply sampled blood TCRbeta repertoires that made up the dataset. Findings and caveats that apply to the study as a whole: Clinical and demographic metadata were provided uncurated, with the amount varying by source and participant.

This clone has a single count. The antigen it binds to is not known. Per-base qualities were not stored, and no clone one base away is much larger. CDR1 is given as LGHDT and CDR2 as YNNKEL, both from the germline V gene (reference sequence). V and J are truncated by 0 bases and 9 bases respectively, leaving an intervening sequence of 16 bases. CDR3 length: 15 amino acids, cysteine to phenylalanine. Here the CDR3 DNA is all that survives: 45 bases in frame from base 1. TCRbeta CDR3 regions were amplified from genomic DNA using the immunoSEQ Assay, a bias-controlled multiplex PCR. The original methods were these. The number of nucleated cells in each sample was estimated by amplification of reference gene primers within the assay. To quantify the absolute abundance of each unique TCRbeta CDR3 rearrangement, sequence reads were collapsed and filtered. For each sample, productive Simpson clonality was calculated by taking the square root of Simpson's diversity index across productive rearrangements. Held by TCRdb, this immuneACCESS table contains in-frame sequences only and omits some clones. Under half of the omission traces to an unresolved V gene where checked; the cause of the rest is unknown. That table gives V, J and clone size, and the DNA gave D and trimming. The sample table lists about 72,000 clones, 82% of them with a count of one. Of the sample, roughly a sixth is held by the ten largest clones.

Each collaborating institution followed its own protocols to collect whole blood in K2EDTA tubes. Collaborator samples were shipped for TCRbeta analysis as frozen whole blood, isolated PBMCs, or DNA extracted from either sample type. Sequenced: peripheral blood. Rearrangement joined TRBV3-1 (or the pseudogene TRBV3-2) to TRBJ2-3; TRBD2 could be the D gene, as 5 bases match. The TCR originated in a human donor in a cohort sampled during active COVID-19. The CDR3 loop reads CASSQEGFLRGTQYF. The DNA is as follows: TGTGCCAGCAGCCAAGAAGGGTTCCTTAGAGGGACGCAGTATTTT.